What follows are 11 T cell receptor beta chains derived from one specimen sequenced in a study of a mutant IDH1 vaccine in newly diagnosed glioma. Here immunoSEQ multiplex PCR was the method, and the copy in TCRdb shows in-frame clones only, minus some. Among some 38,000 clones listed, roughly 76% were seen once. Indicated time point: week 23, last vaccination. The content of each vaccine dose was 300 ug of mutant IDH1 20-mer peptide, and topical imiquimod accompanied it. These TCRs are of unknown antigen specificity. Sequences were derived from PBMCs, sampled from a glioma patient whose treatment included an IDH1 peptide vaccine. The receptors originated from a man in his forties or fifties with glioma.

The chain links TRBV5-5 to TRBJ2-3; D may be TRBD2 (6 bases). V lost 3 bases and J lost 0, with 14 bases in between. CDR1 SGHKS and CDR2 YYEKEE come from the germline V gene (reference sequence). The length of the CDR3 is 16 residues. The CDR3 DNA reads as TGTGCCAGCAGCTCACTCCCTAGCGCCAGCACAGATACGCAGTATTTT. It is translated as CASSSLPSASTDTQYF.

The chain joins TRBV5-1 to TRBJ1-4; 7 nucleotides agree with TRBD1. CDR1 SGHRS and CDR2 YFSETQ come from the germline V gene. CDR3 length equals 15 residues. V shed 5 bases, J shed 0 bases, and the junction held 4 bases outside the gene matches. The CDR3 DNA is TGCGCCAGCAGATATACAGGGGCAACTAATGAAAAACTGTTTTTT. Protein product: CASRYTGATNEKLFF. The full variable domain, with the rest looked up from reference TRBV5-1 and TRBJ1-4, is KAGVTQTPRYLIKTRGQQVTLSCSPISGHRSVSWYQQTPGQGLQFLFEYFSETQRNKGNFPGRFSGRQFSNSRSEMNVSTLELGDSALYLCASRYTGATNEKLFFGSGTQLSVL.

In nucleotides, the CDR3 is TGTGCCAGCAGTGAAGATCCCAGGCGGGAGGGCCTACCCGGGGCCAACGTCCTGACTTTC. Its translation is CASSEDPRREGLPGANVLTF. V usage is TRBV6-1 and J usage is TRBJ2-6, with TRBD2 matching over 9 bases. Germline lookup yields CDR1 MNHNS and CDR2 SASEGT. V dropped 1 base and J dropped 4; count of bases not matched to a gene: 14. This CDR3 has 20 residues.

The rearrangement uses TRBV27 and TRBJ1-4, with 7 nucleotides matching TRBD1. V lost 1 base and J lost 1; bases outside the gene matches: 9. The CDR3 contains 18 residues. Germline CDR1 reads MNHEY; CDR2 reads SMNVEV (reference sequence). The CDR3 region has the DNA TGTGCCAGCAGTTTATTGGGGGGACCAGGGGGAACTAATGAAAAACTGTTTTTT. Translation gives CASSLLGGPGGTNEKLFF.

This chain uses TRBV4-2 with TRBJ2-1; 10 bases map to TRBD1. The CDR3 extends over 20 amino acids. After removal of 3 bases from V and 0 bases from J, the junction contained 14 bases not matched to a gene. The V gene's germline CDR1 is LGHNA and CDR2 YNFKEQ. The CDR3 sequence: CASSHDYGQGDGSSYNEQFF. The CDR3, as DNA: TGTGCCAGCAGCCATGACTATGGACAGGGGGACGGGAGCTCCTACAATGAGCAGTTCTTC.

The CDR3 region is CASSQDRAAEQYF. The CDR3 DNA reads as TGCGCCAGCAGCCAGGACAGGGCGGCCGAGCAGTACTTC. This rearrangement joins TRBV5-1 to TRBJ2-7, with 8 bases identical to TRBD1. This CDR3 has 13 amino acids. Germline loops: CDR1 SGHRS, CDR2 YFSETQ. V lost 4 bases, J lost 6 bases, and 6 bases stayed unmatched. Filled out from reference TRBV5-1 and TRBJ2-7, the complete variable domain reads KAGVTQTPRYLIKTRGQQVTLSCSPISGHRSVSWYQQTPGQGLQFLFEYFSETQRNKGNFPGRFSGRQFSNSRSEMNVSTLELGDSALYLCASSQDRAAEQYFGPGTRLTVT.

This clone appeared a few times. The chain's CDR3 is CASSSTGARQPQHF. The CDR3 bases are TGTGCCAGCAGCTCGACAGGGGCCCGTCAGCCCCAGCATTTT. This sequence joins TRBV7-2 and TRBJ1-5; 8 nucleotides agree with TRBD1. The V gene end was trimmed by 4 bases and the J gene end by 6 bases; junction bases not matched to a gene: 5. This CDR3 spans 14 amino acids. CDR1 and CDR2 from the germline V gene are SGHTA and FQGNSA.

V and J are TRBV6-1 and TRBJ1-1, with D tentatively TRBD1 (5 bases). CDR1 MNHNS and CDR2 SASEGT come from the germline V gene. The ends were cut back, 8 bases at V and 5 bases at J, with 18 bases in the middle. CDR3 length: 14 residues. CDR3 bases: TGTGCCAGCGAGTTCGGGACCGGCGGGACTGAAGCTTTCTTT. Protein product: CASEFGTGGTEAFF.

The chain carries TRBV9 and TRBJ1-2, with unresolved D. Between the trimmed V and J ends, which lost 4 bases and 5 bases, there was a span of 21 bases. The CDR3 runs 16 residues. The germline V gene has CDR1 SGDLS and CDR2 YYNGEE. The DNA of the CDR3 is TGTGCCAGCAGCACCCCCCTATCGGAGTCTTCGTATGGCTACACCTTC. It codes for CASSTPLSESSYGYTF.

The chain couples TRBV7-9 to TRBJ2-3; D not certain. Germline assignment: CDR1 SEHNR and CDR2 FQNEAQ (reference sequence). This CDR3 is 13 amino acids long. Trimming stripped 6 bases from V and 3 bases from J, with 10 bases between. The CDR3 DNA is TGTGCCAGCAGAAGTGGGCAGACAGATACGCAGTATTTT. This gives the protein CASRSGQTDTQYF. Supplemented by reference TRBV7-9 and TRBJ2-3, the full variable domain reads DTGVSQNPRHKITKRGQNVTFRCDPISEHNRLYWYRQTLGQGPEFLTYFQNEAQLEKSRLLSDRFSAERPKGSFSTLEIQRTEQGDSAMYLCASRSGQTDTQYFGPGTRLTVL.

This sequence joins TRBV6-1 and TRBJ1-6; D call uncertain. The CDR3 totals 15 residues. Germline CDR1 and CDR2: MNHNS and SASEGT. With 4 bases removed from V and 5 bases from J, the gap between germline ends came to 12 bases. The CDR3 DNA reads as TGTGCCAGCAGTGTCCAGGTAGCTAATAATTCACCCCTCCACTTT. The encoded protein is CASSVQVANNSPLHF.